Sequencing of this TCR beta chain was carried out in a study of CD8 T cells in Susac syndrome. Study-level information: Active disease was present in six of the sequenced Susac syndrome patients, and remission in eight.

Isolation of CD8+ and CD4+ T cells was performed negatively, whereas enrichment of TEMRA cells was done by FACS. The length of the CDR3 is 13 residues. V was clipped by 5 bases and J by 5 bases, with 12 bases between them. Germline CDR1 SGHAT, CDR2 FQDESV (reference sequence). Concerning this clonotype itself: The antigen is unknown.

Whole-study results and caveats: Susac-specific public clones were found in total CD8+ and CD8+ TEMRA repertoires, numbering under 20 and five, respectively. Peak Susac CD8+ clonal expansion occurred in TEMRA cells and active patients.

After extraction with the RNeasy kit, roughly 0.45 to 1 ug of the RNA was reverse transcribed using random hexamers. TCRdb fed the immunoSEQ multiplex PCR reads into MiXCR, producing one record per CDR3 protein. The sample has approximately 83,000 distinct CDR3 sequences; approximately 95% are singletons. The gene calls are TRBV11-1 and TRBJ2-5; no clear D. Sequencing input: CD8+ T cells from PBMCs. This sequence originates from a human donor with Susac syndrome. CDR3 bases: TGTGCCAGCAGCAACCCCGCATTGGAGACCCAGTACTTC. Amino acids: CASSNPALETQYF.